These 30 T cell receptor beta chains came from one sample sequenced in a study of T cells in Graves' hyperthyroidism and ophthalmopathy. TCR beta CDR3 regions were amplified from RNA. An initial round of RT-PCR targeting the TCR CDR3 relied on the HTBI primer set. TCRdb processed the multiplex PCR reads anew with MiXCR; each CDR3 protein has one entry. The sample carries about 420,000 distinct CDR3 sequences, around 16% recorded once. The sequenced sample was blood. The receptors were sampled from a woman younger than 35 with Graves' hyperthyroidism.

The chain employs TRBV20-1 and TRBJ2-2; the match to TRBD2 covers 7 bases. This CDR3 comprises 15 residues. From germline, CDR1 is DFQATT and CDR2 SNEGSKA (reference sequence). Trimming took 1 base from V and 4 from J; bases not matched to a gene: 6. CDR3 amino acids: CSARVGGHGTGELFF. The CDR3 nucleotides are TGCAGTGCTAGAGTGGGAGGGCATGGCACCGGGGAGCTGTTTTTT.

About this clonotype: A much larger clone lies a single base off, so this may be a read error. The CDR3 here is CASRRSGGLTEAFF. DNA for the CDR3: TGTGCCAGCAGGCGCTCCGGAGGGCTAACTGAAGCTTTCTTT. This chain links TRBV2 with TRBJ1-1; D is undetermined. Trimming removed 6 bases at V and 5 bases at J, with 16 bases between. The germline V gene has CDR1 SNHLY and CDR2 FYNNEI. CDR3 length: 14 residues.

This clonotype occurred many times. This chain uses TRBV10-3 with TRBJ1-2; D gene ambiguous. Germline loops: CDR1 ENHRY, CDR2 SYGVKD. Trimming left V 2 bases short and J 0 bases short, with 13 bases between. CDR3 length: 16 amino acids. The CDR3 coding sequence is TGTGCCATCAGTGAGGGGGTCACTTCCGCTAACTATGGCTACACCTTC. This gives the protein CAISEGVTSANYGYTF.

This clonotype was recorded a few times. The chain is built from TRBV20-1 and TRBJ2-2; D remains unclear. The CDR3 runs to 15 residues. Trimming cost V 3 bases and J 0 bases, with 11 bases left between them. CDR1 and CDR2 (germline): DFQATT, SNEGSKA (reference sequence). CDR3 region: CSARPGSSNTGELFF. CDR3 DNA sequence: TGCAGTGCTAGGCCTGGATCCTCGAACACCGGGGAGCTGTTTTTT.

This clonotype was counted at least ten times. The chain recombines TRBV6-1 with TRBJ2-2; TRBD2 might be the D (6 bases). The CDR3 runs 14 residues. The V gene lost 6 bases and the J gene lost 3 bases, with 11 bases spanning the gap. Germline V gene lookup returns CDR1 MNHNS and CDR2 SASEGT. CDR3 sequence (DNA): TGTGCCAGCAGACGGGACTTCGACACCGGGGAGCTGTTTTTT. Protein: CASRRDFDTGELFF.

The table lists this clonotype with many counts. V is TRBV15 and J is TRBJ2-1; 12 nucleotides align to TRBD2. Germline CDR1 and CDR2: LNHNV and YYDKDF (reference sequence). The ends lost 3 bases at V and 6 bases at J; junction bases unmatched: 6. This CDR3 is built from 16 residues. The CDR3 region is CATSSPGLAGANEQFF. The CDR3 bases are TGTGCCACCAGCAGTCCGGGACTAGCGGGCGCCAATGAGCAGTTCTTC. Variable domain in full (rest from reference TRBV15 and TRBJ2-1): DAMVIQNPRYQVTQFGKPVTLSCSQTLNHNVMYWYQQKSSQAPKLLFHYYDKDFNNEADTPDNFQSRRPNTSFCFLDIRSPGLGDTAMYLCATSSPGLAGANEQFFGPGTRLTVL.

This clonotype occurred a few times. The gene calls are TRBV11-2 and TRBJ1-2; 8 positions match TRBD1. The germline gives CDR1 SGHAT, CDR2 FQNNGV. The CDR3 has 17 amino acids. The V gene end was trimmed by 1 base and the J gene end by 4 bases; junction bases not matched to a gene: 11. As DNA, the CDR3 is TGTGCCAGCAGCTTAGCCTCCCAGGGGGCCCTAGGCTATGGCTACACCTTC. This gives the protein CASSLASQGALGYGYTF. Based on the CDR3 plus reference TRBV11-2 and TRBJ1-2, the full variable domain is EAGVAQSPRYKIIEKRQSVAFWCNPISGHATLYWYQQILGQGPKLLIQFQNNGVVDDSQLPKDRFSAERLKGVDSTLKIQPAKLEDSAVYLCASSLASQGALGYGYTFGSGTRLTVV.

In its sample, this clonotype was seen many times. This chain joins TRBV6-1 and TRBJ2-7, with a tentative D call TRBD1 (6 bases). Between the trimmed V and J ends, which lost 7 bases and 2 bases, there was a span of 12 bases. The CDR3 runs 13 residues. Germline assignment: CDR1 MNHNS and CDR2 SASEGT. The CDR3 DNA reads as TGTGCCAGCACCCAAGGGGGTCCCTACGAGCAGTACTTC. It codes for CASTQGGPYEQYF.

In its sample, this clonotype was seen a few times. This rearrangement joins TRBV5-1 to TRBJ2-7, with D perhaps TRBD2 (5 bases). V was shortened by 0 bases and J by 3 bases, with 10 bases between the two germline ends. CDR1 is SGHRS, CDR2 YFSETQ, per germline. The CDR3 has 14 residues. This CDR3 reads CASSLVGENYEQYF. CDR3 DNA: TGCGCCAGCAGCTTGGTCGGGGAAAACTACGAGCAGTACTTC.

In this sample, this clonotype turned up many times. The genes are TRBV28 and TRBJ1-2; 8 positions agree with TRBD1. With V trimmed by 3 bases and J by 4 bases, 7 bases remained unmatched. Germline values: CDR1 MDHEN, CDR2 SYDVKM. The CDR3 consists of 15 residues. This chain's CDR3 is CASSLSVGTGYGYTF. CDR3 sequence (DNA): TGTGCCAGCAGTTTGTCGGTCGGGACAGGCTATGGCTACACCTTC.

This clonotype was detected only a few times. The chain uses TRBV5-8 and TRBJ2-3; 7 bases align to TRBD1. The germline V gene encodes CDR1 SGHTS and CDR2 YDEGEE. The CDR3 totals 12 residues. The ends lost 6 bases at V and 5 bases at J; junction bases unmatched: 3. The chain's CDR3 is CASTDRVDTQYF. CDR3 nucleotides: TGTGCCAGCACTGACAGGGTAGATACGCAGTATTTT.

This clonotype was found many times. V gene TRBV12-3 or TRBV12-4 combines with J gene TRBJ2-6; 7 bases match TRBD1. The J segment lost 0 bases and the V segment lost 4 bases, leaving 3 bases of the junction unmatched. This CDR3 spans 16 amino acids. The CDR3 DNA follows: TGTGCCAGCAGTTCAGGGGGAGCCTCTGGGGCCAACGTCCTGACTTTC. The encoded protein is CASSSGGASGANVLTF.

This clonotype was seen repeatedly, ten times or more. The chain recombines TRBV29-1 with TRBJ2-2, with D perhaps TRBD1 (6 bases). Germline CDR1 reads SQVTM; CDR2 reads ANQGSEA. V was pared by 6 bases and J by 5 bases, with 19 bases between. CDR3 size: 15 residues. The CDR3 region has the DNA TGCAGCGTCAATATCGGGACATCTGATACCGGGGAGCTGTTTTTT. The encoded protein is CSVNIGTSDTGELFF.

The table lists this clonotype with many counts. The gene calls are TRBV11-2 and TRBJ1-1; 7 bases fit TRBD1. This CDR3 has 15 residues. Per the germline V gene, CDR1 is SGHAT and CDR2 is FQNNGV. With V trimmed by 5 bases and J by 5 bases, 11 bases remained unmatched. CDR3: CASSRRTGQPTEAFF. Here the CDR3 DNA reads TGTGCCAGCAGCCGCCGGACAGGCCAACCTACTGAAGCTTTCTTT.

A few counts support this clonotype. The V and J genes are TRBV24-1 and TRBJ1-1; possible D gene TRBD1, 5 bases. Germline CDR1 is KGHDR and CDR2 is SFDVKD. Trimming cost V 4 bases and J 7 bases, with 12 bases left between them. The CDR3 loop spans 13 amino acids. CDR3 amino acids: CATSDPTGIEAFF. CDR3 in DNA: TGTGCCACCAGTGACCCAACAGGAATTGAAGCTTTCTTT.

This clonotype was counted ten times or more. The V call is TRBV3-1, the J call TRBJ1-1; no clear D. V lost 3 bases, J lost 11 bases, and 19 bases lay in between. Germline CDR1 and CDR2: LGHDT and YNNKEL (reference sequence). The CDR3 consists of 14 residues. CDR3 bases: TGTGCCAGCAGCCATATGACCAGATCCGTGGAGGCTTTCTTT. Its translation is CASSHMTRSVEAFF.

The chain employs TRBV5-1 and TRBJ2-3, with D perhaps TRBD1 or TRBD2 (5 bases each). Germline V gene data show CDR1 as SGHRS and CDR2 as YFSETQ. Trimming cost V 3 bases and J 1 base, with 15 bases left between them. The CDR3 spans 16 residues. The CDR3 reads CASSSTTGTGTDTQYF. CDR3 DNA: TGCGCCAGCAGCTCAACAACCGGGACGGGCACAGATACGCAGTATTTT. Complete variable domain (other parts from reference TRBV5-1 and TRBJ2-3): KAGVTQTPRYLIKTRGQQVTLSCSPISGHRSVSWYQQTPGQGLQFLFEYFSETQRNKGNFPGRFSGRQFSNSRSEMNVSTLELGDSALYLCASSSTTGTGTDTQYFGPGTRLTVL.

To note about this clonotype: The CDR3 does not close with the conserved phenylalanine or tryptophan, likely indicating a read error. The chain carries TRBV18 and TRBJ2-1; possibly TRBD1 or TRBD2 for D (5 bases each). CDR3 length: 15 amino acids. The ends were cut back, 4 bases at V and 0 bases at J, with 10 bases in the middle. Germline CDR1 is KGHSH and CDR2 is LQKENI. CDR3 sequence (DNA): TGTGCCAGCTCACAAACAGGAGGCTCCTACAATGAGCAGTTCCTC. It codes for CASSQTGGSYNEQFL.

Ten or more counts support this clonotype. V and J are TRBV2 and TRBJ2-1, with 7 nucleotides matching TRBD2. The germline CDR1 and CDR2 sequences are SNHLY and FYNNEI. The trim removed 6 bases at V and 0 bases at J, leaving 14 bases unmatched. The CDR3 extends over 18 amino acids. CDR3 loop: CASRDRTSVSSSYNEQFF. CDR3 DNA: TGTGCCAGCAGGGACCGAACTAGCGTCAGCAGCTCCTACAATGAGCAGTTCTTC.

The chain recombines TRBV9 with TRBJ2-7, with 7 bases that match TRBD2. With 1 base clipped from V and 4 bases from J, the junction kept 5 bases outside the gene matches. The CDR3 sequence is 14 residues long. The germline V gene encodes CDR1 SGDLS and CDR2 YYNGEE. DNA for the CDR3: TGTGCCAGCAGCGTATCCGGGAGGCATTACGAGCAGTACTTC. Protein sequence: CASSVSGRHYEQYF.

Many counts were recorded for this clonotype. This chain joins TRBV6-1 and TRBJ2-3; no definite D call. V lost 2 bases to trimming and J lost 5 bases, with 17 bases between them. This CDR3 is built from 16 residues. Germline V lookup: CDR1 MNHNS, CDR2 SASEGT. The CDR3 nucleotides read TGTGCCAGCAGTGAATCACACAATGGGCCCCGAGATACGCAGTATTTT. Protein sequence: CASSESHNGPRDTQYF.

CDR3 sequence: CSARDPLDWGHTEAFF. The CDR3 region has the DNA TGCAGTGCTAGAGATCCTCTTGACTGGGGCCACACTGAAGCTTTCTTT. This chain joins TRBV20-1 and TRBJ1-1; D might be TRBD1 (5 bases). This CDR3 contains 16 residues. Germline CDR1 reads DFQATT; CDR2 reads SNEGSKA (reference sequence). V gave up 0 bases and J gave up 3 bases, with 17 bases separating them.

This clonotype was seen many times. This rearrangement joins TRBV20-1 to TRBJ2-7; 9 positions match TRBD2. The CDR3 loop spans 15 amino acids. V gave up 1 base and J gave up 0 bases; unmatched junction bases: 4. Germline CDR1 reads DFQATT; CDR2 reads SNEGSKA (reference sequence). The CDR3 coding sequence is TGCAGTGCTAGAGCCCTAGCGGGAAGCTCCTACGAGCAGTACTTC. Its protein is CSARALAGSSYEQYF.

This clonotype was detected ten times or more. The chain is built from TRBV4-1 and TRBJ1-1, with 8 bases that match TRBD1. CDR3 length: 15 amino acids. With 3 bases clipped from V and 0 bases from J, the junction kept 3 bases outside the gene matches. Germline V gene data show CDR1 as MGHRA and CDR2 as YSYEKL. The CDR3 sequence is CASSHTQGVNTEAFF. The CDR3 bases are TGCGCCAGCAGCCACACACAGGGGGTGAACACTGAAGCTTTCTTT.

This clonotype was observed a few times. The rearrangement uses TRBV7-9 and TRBJ1-2; 7 bases agree with TRBD1. The germline V gene has CDR1 SEHNR and CDR2 FQNEAQ (reference sequence). V trimming: 3 bases; J trimming: 4 bases; junction bases outside the gene matches: 5. The CDR3 runs to 14 residues. The CDR3 nucleotides are TGTGCCAGCAGCTTCGGGACAGAGCTCTATGGCTACACCTTC. Its protein product is CASSFGTELYGYTF. Complete variable domain (other parts from reference TRBV7-9 and TRBJ1-2): DTGVSQNPRHKITKRGQNVTFRCDPISEHNRLYWYRQTLGQGPEFLTYFQNEAQLEKSRLLSDRFSAERPKGSFSTLEIQRTEQGDSAMYLCASSFGTELYGYTFGSGTRLTVV.

This clonotype has a handful of counts. This rearrangement joins TRBV11-2 to TRBJ2-7, with 9 bases that match TRBD1. The CDR3 has 16 residues. Germline V gene lookup returns CDR1 SGHAT and CDR2 FQNNGV. V was clipped by 2 bases and J by 3 bases; unmatched bases: 8. The CDR3 DNA follows: TGTGCCAGCAGCTTAAGTGGGCGACAGGGGGGCTACGAGCAGTACTTC. Protein product: CASSLSGRQGGYEQYF.

The rearrangement joins TRBV4-3 to TRBJ1-1; D remains unclear. This CDR3 is built from 15 residues. V lost 0 bases and J lost 7, with 15 bases in between. Germline V gene data show CDR1 as LGHNA and CDR2 as YSLEER. CDR3 sequence reads: CASSQDRVSQNEAFF. For the CDR3, the DNA is TGCGCCAGCAGCCAAGATCGAGTGTCACAGAATGAAGCTTTCTTT.

The chain carries TRBV6-4 and TRBJ1-3; D not certain. Germline CDR1 MRHNA, CDR2 SNTAGT. Trimming removed 8 bases from V and 2 bases from J, with 19 bases in between. CDR3 length: 16 residues. The CDR3 region has the DNA TGTGCCAGCGGGAGGGAGTCCCCCGGCACTGGAAACACCATATATTTT. Amino acid sequence: CASGRESPGTGNTIYF.

At least ten counts were recorded for this clonotype. The chain couples TRBV3-1 to TRBJ2-7; D not certain. Looked up from germline, CDR1 is LGHDT and CDR2 is YNNKEL (reference sequence). This CDR3 region has 13 residues. V was pared by 3 bases and J by 4 bases, with 10 bases between. CDR3 residues: CASSHEPLYEQYF. The CDR3 DNA sequence: TGTGCCAGCAGCCATGAACCCCTTTACGAGCAGTACTTC.

This clonotype was detected many times. The chain couples TRBV20-1 to TRBJ1-1; D is ambiguous. The CDR3 covers 13 residues. The germline V gene has CDR1 DFQATT and CDR2 SNEGSKA (reference sequence). V was shortened by 5 bases and J by 1 base, with 11 bases between the two germline ends. The CDR3: CSAAGSWNTEAFF. The CDR3 bases are TGCAGTGCTGCGGGAAGTTGGAACACTGAAGCTTTCTTT.